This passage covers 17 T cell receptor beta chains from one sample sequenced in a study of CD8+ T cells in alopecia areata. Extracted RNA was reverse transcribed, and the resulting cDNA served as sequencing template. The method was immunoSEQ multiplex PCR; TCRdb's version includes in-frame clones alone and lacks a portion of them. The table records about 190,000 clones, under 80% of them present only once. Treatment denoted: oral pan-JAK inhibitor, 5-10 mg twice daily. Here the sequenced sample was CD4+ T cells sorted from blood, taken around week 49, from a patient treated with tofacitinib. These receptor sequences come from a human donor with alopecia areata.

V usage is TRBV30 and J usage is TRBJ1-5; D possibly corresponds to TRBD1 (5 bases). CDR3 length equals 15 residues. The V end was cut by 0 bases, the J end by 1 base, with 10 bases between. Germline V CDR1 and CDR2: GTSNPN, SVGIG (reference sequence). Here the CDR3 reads CAWSVGGASNQPQHF. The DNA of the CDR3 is TGTGCCTGGAGTGTCGGCGGGGCAAGCAATCAGCCCCAGCATTTT.

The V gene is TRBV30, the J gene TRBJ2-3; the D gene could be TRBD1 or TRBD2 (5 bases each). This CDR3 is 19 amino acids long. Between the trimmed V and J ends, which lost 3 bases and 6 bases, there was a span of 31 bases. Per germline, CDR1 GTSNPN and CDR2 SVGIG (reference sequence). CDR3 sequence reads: CAWSPNPPGTSNLWDTQYF. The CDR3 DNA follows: TGTGCCTGGAGCCCTAACCCCCCGGGGACCTCTAACTTATGGGATACGCAGTATTTT.

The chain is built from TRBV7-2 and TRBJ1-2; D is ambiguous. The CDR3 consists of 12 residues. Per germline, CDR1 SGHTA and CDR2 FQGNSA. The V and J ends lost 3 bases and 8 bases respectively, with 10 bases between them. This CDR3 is CASSFGAQGYTF. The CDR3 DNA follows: TGTGCCAGCAGCTTTGGCGCGCAAGGCTACACCTTC.

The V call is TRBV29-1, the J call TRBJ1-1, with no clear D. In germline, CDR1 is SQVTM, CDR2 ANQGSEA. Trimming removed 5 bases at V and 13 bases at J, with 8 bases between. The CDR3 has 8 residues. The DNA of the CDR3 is TGCAGCGTTCCGCCTGGTTTCTTT. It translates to CSVPPGFF.

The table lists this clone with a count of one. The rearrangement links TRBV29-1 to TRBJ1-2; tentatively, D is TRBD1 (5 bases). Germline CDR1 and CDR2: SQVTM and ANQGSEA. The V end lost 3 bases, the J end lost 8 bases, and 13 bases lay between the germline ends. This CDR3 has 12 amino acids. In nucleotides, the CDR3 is TGCAGCGTTGATATAGGGGAAGGCGGCTACACCTTC. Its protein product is CSVDIGEGGYTF.

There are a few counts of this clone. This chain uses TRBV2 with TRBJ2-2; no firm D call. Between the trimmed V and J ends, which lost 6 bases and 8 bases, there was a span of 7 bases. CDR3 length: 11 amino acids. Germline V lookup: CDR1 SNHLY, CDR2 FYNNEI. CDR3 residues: CASSLIGELFF. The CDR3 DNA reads TGTGCCAGCAGCCTTATTGGGGAGCTGTTTTTT.

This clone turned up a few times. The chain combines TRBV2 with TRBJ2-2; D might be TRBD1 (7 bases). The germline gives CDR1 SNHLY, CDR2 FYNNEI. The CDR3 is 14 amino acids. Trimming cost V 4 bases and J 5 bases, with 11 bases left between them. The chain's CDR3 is CASSVAGGTGELFF. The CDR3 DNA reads TGTGCCAGCAGTGTAGCAGGGGGGACCGGGGAGCTGTTTTTT.

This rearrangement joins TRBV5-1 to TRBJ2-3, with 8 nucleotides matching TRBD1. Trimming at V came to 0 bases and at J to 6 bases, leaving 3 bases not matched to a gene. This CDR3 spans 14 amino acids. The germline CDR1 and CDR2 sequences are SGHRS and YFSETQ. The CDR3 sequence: CASSLDRGMDTQYF. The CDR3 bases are TGCGCCAGCAGCTTGGACAGGGGGATGGATACGCAGTATTTT.

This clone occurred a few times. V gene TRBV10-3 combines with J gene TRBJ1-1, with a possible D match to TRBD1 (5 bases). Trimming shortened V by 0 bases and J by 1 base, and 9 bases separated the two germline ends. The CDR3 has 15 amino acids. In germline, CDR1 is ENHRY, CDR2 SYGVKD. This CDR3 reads CAISESLTGNTEAFF. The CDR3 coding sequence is TGTGCCATCAGTGAGTCCCTAACAGGGAACACTGAAGCTTTCTTT.

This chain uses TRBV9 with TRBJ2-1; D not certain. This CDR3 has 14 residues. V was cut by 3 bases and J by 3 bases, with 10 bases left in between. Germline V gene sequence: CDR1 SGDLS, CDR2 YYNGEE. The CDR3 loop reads CASSASNLYNEQFF. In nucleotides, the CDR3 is TGTGCCAGCAGCGCCTCCAATCTCTACAATGAGCAGTTCTTC.

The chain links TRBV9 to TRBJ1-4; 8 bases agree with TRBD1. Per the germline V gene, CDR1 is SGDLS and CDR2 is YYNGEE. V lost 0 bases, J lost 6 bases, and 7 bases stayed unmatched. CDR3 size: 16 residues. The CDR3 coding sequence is TGTGCCAGCAGCGTAGAGTCAGGGGGCGGACATGAAAAACTGTTTTTT. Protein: CASSVESGGGHEKLFF. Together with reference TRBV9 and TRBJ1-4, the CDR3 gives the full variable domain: DSGVTQTPKHLITATGQRVTLRCSPRSGDLSVYWYQQSLDQGLQFLIQYYNGEERAKGNILERFSAQQFPDLHSELNLSSLELGDSALYFCASSVESGGGHEKLFFGSGTQLSVL.

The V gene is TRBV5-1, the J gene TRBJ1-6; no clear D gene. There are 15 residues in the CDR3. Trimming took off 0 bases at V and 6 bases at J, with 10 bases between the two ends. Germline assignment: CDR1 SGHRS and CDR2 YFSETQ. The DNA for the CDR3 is TGCGCCAGCAGCTTGGGGTGGAATTCTAATTCACCCCTCCACTTT. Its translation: CASSLGWNSNSPLHF.

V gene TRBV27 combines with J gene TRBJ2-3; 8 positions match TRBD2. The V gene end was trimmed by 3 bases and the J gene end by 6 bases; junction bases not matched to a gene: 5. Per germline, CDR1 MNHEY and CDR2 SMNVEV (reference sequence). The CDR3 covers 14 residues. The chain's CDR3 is CASSFRLAGDTQYF. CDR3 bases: TGTGCCAGCAGTTTTCGGCTAGCGGGTGATACGCAGTATTTT.

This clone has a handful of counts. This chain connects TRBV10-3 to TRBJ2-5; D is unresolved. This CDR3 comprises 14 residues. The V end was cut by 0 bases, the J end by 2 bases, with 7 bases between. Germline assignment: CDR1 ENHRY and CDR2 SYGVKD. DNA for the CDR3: TGTGCCATCAGTGAGTCGACGGTACAAGAGACCCAGTACTTC. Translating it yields CAISESTVQETQYF.

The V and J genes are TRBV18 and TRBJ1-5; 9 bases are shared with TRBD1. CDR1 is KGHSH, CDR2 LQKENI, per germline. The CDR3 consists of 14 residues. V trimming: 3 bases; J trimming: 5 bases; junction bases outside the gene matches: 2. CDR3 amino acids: CASSPGQGHQPQHF. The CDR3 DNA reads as TGTGCCAGCTCACCGGGACAGGGACATCAGCCCCAGCATTTT.

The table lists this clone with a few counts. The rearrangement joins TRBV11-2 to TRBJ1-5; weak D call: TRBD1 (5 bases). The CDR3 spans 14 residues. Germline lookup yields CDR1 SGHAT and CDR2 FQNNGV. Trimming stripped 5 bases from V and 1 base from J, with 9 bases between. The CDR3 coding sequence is TGTGCCAGCAGCCGGGGCGGGAGCAATCAGCCCCAGCATTTT. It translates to CASSRGGSNQPQHF.

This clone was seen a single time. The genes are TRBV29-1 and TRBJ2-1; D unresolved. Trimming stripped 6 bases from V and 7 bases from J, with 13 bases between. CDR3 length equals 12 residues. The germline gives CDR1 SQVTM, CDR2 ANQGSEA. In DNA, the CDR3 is TGCAGCGTAAGAGGATGGTTGAATGAGCAGTTCTTC. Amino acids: CSVRGWLNEQFF.